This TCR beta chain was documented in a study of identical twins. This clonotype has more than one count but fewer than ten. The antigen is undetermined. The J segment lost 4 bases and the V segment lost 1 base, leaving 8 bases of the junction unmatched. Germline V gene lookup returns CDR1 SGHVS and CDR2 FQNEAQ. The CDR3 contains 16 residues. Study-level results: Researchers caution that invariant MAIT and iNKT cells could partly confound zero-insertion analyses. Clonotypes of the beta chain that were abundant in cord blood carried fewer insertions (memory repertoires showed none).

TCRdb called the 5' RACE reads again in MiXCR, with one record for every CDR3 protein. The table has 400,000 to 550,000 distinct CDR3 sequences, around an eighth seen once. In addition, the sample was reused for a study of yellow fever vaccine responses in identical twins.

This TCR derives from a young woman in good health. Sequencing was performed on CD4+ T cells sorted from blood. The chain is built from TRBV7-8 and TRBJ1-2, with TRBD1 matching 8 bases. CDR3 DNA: TGTGCCAGCAGCTTAGTCGTCGGACAGGGACTCTATGGCTACACCTTC. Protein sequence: CASSLVVGQGLYGYTF.